This TCR beta chain was sequenced for a study of regulatory T cells in long-lasting Graves disease. Study conclusions and caveats: Relative to newly diagnosed Graves' patients, persistent ones had lower TCR diversity. Favored usage of TRBV28, TRBJ1-2 and TRBJ2-5 was recorded in persistent disease.

iRepertoire HTBI primers and Arm-PCR of CDR3 regions built TCR beta libraries. TCRdb recomputed calls from the multiplex PCR reads with MiXCR, one row per CDR3 protein. The sample shows about 530,000 distinct CDR3 sequences, 15% to 20% of them seen only once. Germline V gives CDR1 LGHDT, CDR2 YNNKEL (reference sequence). Trimming took 5 bases from V and 0 from J, leaving 10 bases between them. This CDR3 comprises 15 residues. Time point of the sample: newly diagnosed GD, antithyroid drugs for less than 3 months. The TCR library was made from RNA that had been extracted from PBMCs in TRIzol. The patients were enrolled through endocrinology in Xi'an, China. This clonotype was seen only a few times. Its specificity is unknown. This sample also appeared in a second study, on T cells in Graves' hyperthyroidism and ophthalmopathy. This second report adds: A first-round RT-PCR of the TCR CDR3 used the HTBI primer set.

The chain has TRBV3-1 and TRBJ1-4; D might be TRBD1 (5 bases). The sequencing used peripheral blood mononuclear cells (PBMCs), collected at new diagnosis, from a patient treated with antithyroid drugs. The receptor's source is a middle-aged woman with Graves disease. The CDR3 loop is CASSWGYATNEKLFF. The CDR3 nucleotides read TGTGCCAGCAGCTGGGGGTATGCAACTAATGAAAAACTGTTTTTT.